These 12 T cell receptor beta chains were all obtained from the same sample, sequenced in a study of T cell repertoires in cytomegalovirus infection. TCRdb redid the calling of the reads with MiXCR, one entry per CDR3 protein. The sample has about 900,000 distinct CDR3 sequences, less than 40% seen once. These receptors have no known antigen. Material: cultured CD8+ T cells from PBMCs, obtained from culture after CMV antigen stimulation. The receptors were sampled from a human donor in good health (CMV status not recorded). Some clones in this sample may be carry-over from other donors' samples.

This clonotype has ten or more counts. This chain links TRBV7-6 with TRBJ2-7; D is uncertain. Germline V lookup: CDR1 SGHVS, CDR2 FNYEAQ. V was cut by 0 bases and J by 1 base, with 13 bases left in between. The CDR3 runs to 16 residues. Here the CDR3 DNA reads TGTGCCAGCAGCTTAGCATCCCGGCGCAGGTCCTACGAGCAGTACTTC. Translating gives CASSLASRRRSYEQYF.

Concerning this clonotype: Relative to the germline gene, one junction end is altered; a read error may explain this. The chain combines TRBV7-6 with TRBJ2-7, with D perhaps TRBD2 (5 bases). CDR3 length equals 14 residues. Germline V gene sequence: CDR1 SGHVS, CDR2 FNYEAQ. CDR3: CVSSLAGAANEQYF. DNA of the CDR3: TGTGTCAGCAGCTTAGCTGGAGCGGCGAACGAGCAGTACTTC.

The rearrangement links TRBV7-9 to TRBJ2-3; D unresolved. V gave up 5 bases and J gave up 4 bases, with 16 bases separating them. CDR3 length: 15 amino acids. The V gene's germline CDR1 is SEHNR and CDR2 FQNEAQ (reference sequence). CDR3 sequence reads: CASSPWGSPPDTQYF. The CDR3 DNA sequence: TGTGCCAGCAGCCCCTGGGGATCCCCCCCAGATACGCAGTATTTT.

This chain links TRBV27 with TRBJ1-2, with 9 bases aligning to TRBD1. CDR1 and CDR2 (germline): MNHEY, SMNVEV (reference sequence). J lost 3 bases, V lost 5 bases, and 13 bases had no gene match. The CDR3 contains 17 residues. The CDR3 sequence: CASSTRTGAKGDYGYTF. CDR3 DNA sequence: TGTGCCAGCAGTACCCGGACAGGGGCTAAGGGGGACTATGGCTACACCTTC.

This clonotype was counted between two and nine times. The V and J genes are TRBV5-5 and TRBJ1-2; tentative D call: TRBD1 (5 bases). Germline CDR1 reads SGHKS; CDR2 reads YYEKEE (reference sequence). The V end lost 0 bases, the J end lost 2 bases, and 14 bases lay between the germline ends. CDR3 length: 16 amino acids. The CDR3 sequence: CASSLEPGRENYGYTF. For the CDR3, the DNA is TGTGCCAGCAGCTTGGAACCGGGGCGAGAGAACTATGGCTACACCTTC.

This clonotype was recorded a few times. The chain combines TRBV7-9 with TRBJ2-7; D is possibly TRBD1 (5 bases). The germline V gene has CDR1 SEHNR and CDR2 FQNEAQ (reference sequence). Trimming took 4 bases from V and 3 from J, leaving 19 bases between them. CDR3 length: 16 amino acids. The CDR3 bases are TGTGCCAGCAGCTCTACAACTGCAGGGAAGGGCTACGAGCAGTACTTC. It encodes CASSSTTAGKGYEQYF.

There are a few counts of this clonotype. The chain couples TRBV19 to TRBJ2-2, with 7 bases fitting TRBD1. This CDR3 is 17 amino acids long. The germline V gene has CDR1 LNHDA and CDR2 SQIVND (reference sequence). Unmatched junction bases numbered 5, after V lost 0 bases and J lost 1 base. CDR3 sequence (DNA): TGTGCCAGTAGTATAGATTCGGGACAGTGGAACACCGGGGAGCTGTTTTTT. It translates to CASSIDSGQWNTGELFF.

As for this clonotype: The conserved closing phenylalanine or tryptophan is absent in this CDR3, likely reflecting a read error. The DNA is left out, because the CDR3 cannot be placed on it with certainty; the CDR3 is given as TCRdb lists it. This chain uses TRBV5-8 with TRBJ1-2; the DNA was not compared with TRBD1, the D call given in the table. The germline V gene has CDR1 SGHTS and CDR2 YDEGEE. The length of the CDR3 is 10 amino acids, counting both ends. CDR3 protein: CASSLILQGA.

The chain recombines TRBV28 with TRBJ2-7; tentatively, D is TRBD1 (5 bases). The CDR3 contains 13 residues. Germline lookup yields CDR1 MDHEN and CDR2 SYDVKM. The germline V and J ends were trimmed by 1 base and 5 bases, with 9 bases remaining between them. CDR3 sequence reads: CASSLFPGNEQYV. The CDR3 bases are TGTGCCAGCAGTTTATTTCCAGGGAACGAGCAGTACGTC.

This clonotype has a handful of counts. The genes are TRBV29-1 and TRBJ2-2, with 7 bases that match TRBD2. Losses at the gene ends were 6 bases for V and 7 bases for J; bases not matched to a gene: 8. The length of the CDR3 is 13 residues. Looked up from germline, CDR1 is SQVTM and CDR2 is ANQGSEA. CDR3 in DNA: TGCAGCGTCGCTAGCGGTTGGATCGGGGAGCTGTTTTTT. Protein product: CSVASGWIGELFF.

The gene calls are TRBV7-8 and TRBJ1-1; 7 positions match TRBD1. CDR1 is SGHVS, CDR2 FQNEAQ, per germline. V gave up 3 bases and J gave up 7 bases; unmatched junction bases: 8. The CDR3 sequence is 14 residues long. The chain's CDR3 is CASSFLPGQIEAFF. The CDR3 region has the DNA TGTGCCAGCAGCTTCCTCCCGGGACAGATTGAAGCTTTCTTT.

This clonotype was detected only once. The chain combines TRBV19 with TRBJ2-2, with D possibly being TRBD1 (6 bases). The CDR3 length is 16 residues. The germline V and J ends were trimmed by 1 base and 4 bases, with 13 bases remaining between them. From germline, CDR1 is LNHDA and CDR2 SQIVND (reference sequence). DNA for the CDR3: TGTGCCAGTAGTATAGTAGCCAGGGGTGGCACCGGGGAGCTGTTTTTT. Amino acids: CASSIVARGGTGELFF.